These 12 T cell receptor beta chains share one sample of origin, sequenced in a study of cytomegalovirus exposure and HLA in healthy donors. With 60 Vbeta and 13 Jbeta primers, the PCR was carried out. Profiled with immunoSEQ multiplex PCR; TCRdb holds only in-frame clones, not every one. This sample has about 81,000 clones, with 80% to 90% found just once. The sequenced sample consisted of PBMCs. The source is a man younger than 30 in good health and CMV-seronegative.

This rearrangement joins TRBV9 to TRBJ2-5, with TRBD1 identical over 10 bases. Trimming removed 4 bases from V and 11 bases from J; junction bases left unmatched: 17. CDR3 size: 16 residues. Germline V gene lookup returns CDR1 SGDLS and CDR2 YYNGEE. The CDR3 DNA reads TGTGCCAGCAGCCAGAGCGGCGGACAGGGGGTCAAGGAGCAGTACTTC. Its protein product is CASSQSGGQGVKEQYF.

The V and J genes are TRBV7-8 and TRBJ2-7; tentatively, D is TRBD2 (6 bases). V was pared by 9 bases and J by 1 base, with 22 bases between. The CDR3 is 16 amino acids. Germline V gene lookup returns CDR1 SGHVS and CDR2 FQNEAQ. The CDR3 is CARLAMEGSDSYEQYF. CDR3 DNA sequence: TGTGCCAGGCTGGCCATGGAGGGCAGTGATTCCTACGAGCAGTACTTC.

The chain recombines TRBV11-2 with TRBJ2-1, with 8 nucleotides matching TRBD2. V trimming: 5 bases; J trimming: 10 bases; junction bases outside the gene matches: 13. CDR3 size: 15 residues. Germline loops: CDR1 SGHAT, CDR2 FQNNGV. CDR3 DNA: TGTGCCAGCAGCGCGACCGGGACTAGGGGCGTCGAGCAGTTCTTC. Its protein is CASSATGTRGVEQFF.

The chain recombines TRBV5-3 with TRBJ2-1, with 11 bases that match TRBD2. TRBV5-3 counts as an open reading frame of uncertain function. The J segment lost 9 bases and the V segment lost 3 bases, leaving 8 bases of the junction unmatched. The CDR3 spans 15 residues. DNA for the CDR3: TGTGCCAGAAGCTCCCTAGCGGGAGGACGGGGTGAGCAGTTCTTC. Residues: CARSSLAGGRGEQFF.

The chain joins TRBV19 to TRBJ2-3, with no clear D. The CDR3 extends over 12 amino acids. Trimming took 6 bases from V and 5 from J, leaving 9 bases between them. Germline-derived CDR1 and CDR2 are LNHDA and SQIVND (reference sequence). The CDR3 DNA reads TGTGCCAGTAGCCCGACGGGAGATACGCAGTATTTT. It yields the protein CASSPTGDTQYF.

This chain uses TRBV27 with TRBJ1-4; 7 bases fit TRBD1. Germline-derived CDR1 and CDR2 are MNHEY and SMNVEV (reference sequence). The CDR3 loop spans 16 amino acids. V was pared by 8 bases and J by 0 bases, with 9 bases of the junction left unmatched. In nucleotides, the CDR3 is TGTGCCAGCGCCTCGGGGACAGTCGCAACTAATGAAAAACTGTTTTTT. Protein: CASASGTVATNEKLFF.

The chain links TRBV7-9 to TRBJ1-1; the D gene is possibly TRBD1 (5 bases). V lost 0 bases and J 4 bases, leaving 9 bases between the germline ends. The germline CDR1 and CDR2 sequences are SEHNR and FQNEAQ (reference sequence). The CDR3 has 14 amino acids. This CDR3 reads CASSLAGGATEAFF. For the CDR3, the DNA is TGTGCCAGCAGCTTAGCGGGGGGTGCCACTGAAGCTTTCTTT. Looking up the rest from reference TRBV7-9 and TRBJ1-1 gives the full variable domain: DTGVSQNPRHKITKRGQNVTFRCDPISEHNRLYWYRQTLGQGPEFLTYFQNEAQLEKSRLLSDRFSAERPKGSFSTLEIQRTEQGDSAMYLCASSLAGGATEAFFGQGTRLTVV.

The chain employs TRBV11-2 and TRBJ2-1; a possible D gene is TRBD2 (6 bases). Germline CDR1 SGHAT, CDR2 FQNNGV. The V end was cut by 1 base, the J end by 6 bases, with 10 bases between. The CDR3 totals 14 residues. The CDR3 reads CASSLGLASNEQFF. The DNA for the CDR3 is TGTGCCAGCAGCTTAGGTCTAGCGTCCAATGAGCAGTTCTTC.

This clone was counted a single time. The V and J genes are TRBV28 and TRBJ2-1; no clear D gene. The CDR3 contains 13 residues. Trimming cost V 2 bases and J 14 bases, with 16 bases left between them. The germline gives CDR1 MDHEN, CDR2 SYDVKM. DNA of the CDR3: TGTGCCAGCAGTTTAGATCCGGGTAGCCGGGAGTTCTTC. Translating it yields CASSLDPGSREFF.

The rearrangement joins TRBV6-5 to TRBJ1-6; the match to TRBD1 covers 7 bases. This CDR3 has 15 residues. V trimming: 7 bases; J trimming: 3 bases; junction bases outside the gene matches: 6. The germline V gene encodes CDR1 MNHEY and CDR2 SVGAGI. The CDR3 bases are TGTGCCAGCACCCCGACAGGGAACTATAATTCACCCCTCCACTTT. Amino acid sequence: CASTPTGNYNSPLHF.

This clone has just one count. This chain joins TRBV7-2 and TRBJ1-4, with 8 bases fitting TRBD1. V lost 5 bases, J lost 4 bases, and 9 bases stayed unmatched. Germline V CDR1 and CDR2: SGHTA, FQGNSA. The CDR3 loop spans 16 amino acids. The CDR3 loop reads CASSPRTGSGNEKLFF. The CDR3 region has the DNA TGTGCCAGCAGCCCAAGGACAGGGTCGGGTAATGAAAAACTGTTTTTT.

The V call is TRBV5-1, the J call TRBJ1-4; 11 bases fit TRBD1. The CDR3 has 15 amino acids. Germline V gene data show CDR1 as SGHRS and CDR2 as YFSETQ. The V segment lost 2 bases and the J segment 7 bases; nucleotides outside the gene matches: 4. The CDR3 DNA follows: TGCGCCAGCAGCTTAGCCGGGACAGGGGGTGAAAAACTGTTTTTT. Translating it yields CASSLAGTGGEKLFF.